Given below is one TCR beta chain in context. This clonotype was seen a single time. Its antigen has not been determined. At one of its ends the junction is not consistent with the germline gene, which may arise from a read error. This sample was included in a study of CDR3 diversity in severe acne (dated by TCRdb to the late 2010s). The CDR3 measures 16 amino acids from cysteine to phenylalanine. Kept here is only the CDR3 DNA, which spans 48 bases and is read in frame from base 1. CDR1 and CDR2 are drawn from the germline V gene: SGHRS, YFSETQ. Libraries came from PCR. Data came from an Illumina HiSeq 2000. TCRdb trimmed public reads at Q25 via fastp, called clones via MiXCR and kept in-frame beta chains. Duplicate CDR3 protein sequences are folded into a single record with the most common DNA and genes. This sample is represented by fewer than 90,000 distinct CDR3 sequences; around 50% of them were singletons. The top ten hold 13% to 15% of the sample.

This TCR came from a male donor in good health, without acne. The sequenced sample was blood. This sequence uses TRBV5-1 and TRBJ1-1; 7 bases in the middle match TRBD1. The CDR3 region has the sequence CASSPRLPGGNTEAFF. The DNA sequence follows: TGTGCCAGCAGCCCCCGACTACCAGGGGGGAACACTGAAGCTTTCTTT.